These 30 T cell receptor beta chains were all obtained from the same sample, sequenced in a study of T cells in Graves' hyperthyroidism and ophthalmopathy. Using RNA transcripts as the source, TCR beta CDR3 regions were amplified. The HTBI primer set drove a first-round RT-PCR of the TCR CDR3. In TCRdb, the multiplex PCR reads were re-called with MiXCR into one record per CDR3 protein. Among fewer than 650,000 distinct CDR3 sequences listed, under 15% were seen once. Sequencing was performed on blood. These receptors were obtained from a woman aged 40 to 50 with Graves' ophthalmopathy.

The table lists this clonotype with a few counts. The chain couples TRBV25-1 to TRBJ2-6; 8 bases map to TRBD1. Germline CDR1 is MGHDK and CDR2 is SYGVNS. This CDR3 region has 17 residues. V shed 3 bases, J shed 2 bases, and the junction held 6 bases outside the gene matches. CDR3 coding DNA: TGTGCCAGCAGTGAGGACAGGGTAGAGGCTGGGGCCAACGTCCTGACTTTC. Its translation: CASSEDRVEAGANVLTF.

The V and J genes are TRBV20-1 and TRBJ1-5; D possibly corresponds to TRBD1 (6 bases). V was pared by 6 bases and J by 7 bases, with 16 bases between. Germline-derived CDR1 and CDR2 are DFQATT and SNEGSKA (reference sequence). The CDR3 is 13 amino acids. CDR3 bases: TGCAGTGCCCCGGAACAGGGTTCACAGCCCCAGCATTTT. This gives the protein CSAPEQGSQPQHF.

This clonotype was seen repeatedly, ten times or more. The CDR3 DNA reads TGTGCCAGCTTATCAGGGCCCTCCAACACTGAAGCTTTCTTT. It codes for CASLSGPSNTEAFF. This rearrangement joins TRBV7-3 to TRBJ1-1; possibly TRBD1 for D (5 bases). The V end was cut by 8 bases, the J end by 2 bases, with 15 bases between. Looked up from germline, CDR1 is SGHTA and CDR2 is FQGTGA. The CDR3 is 14 residues long.

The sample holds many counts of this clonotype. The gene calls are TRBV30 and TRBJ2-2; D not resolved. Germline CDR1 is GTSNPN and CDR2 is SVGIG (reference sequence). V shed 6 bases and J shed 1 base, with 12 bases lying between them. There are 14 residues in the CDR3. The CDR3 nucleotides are TGTGCCTGTGTGGTTAGGGAGAACACCGGGGAGCTGTTTTTT. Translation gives CACVVRENTGELFF.

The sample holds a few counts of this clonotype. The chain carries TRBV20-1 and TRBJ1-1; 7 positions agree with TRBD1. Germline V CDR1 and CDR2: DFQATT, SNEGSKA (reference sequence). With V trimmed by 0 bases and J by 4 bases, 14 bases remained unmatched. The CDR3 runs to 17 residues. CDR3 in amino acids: CSARDRTRGGVSTEAFF. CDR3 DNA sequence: TGCAGTGCTAGAGATCGGACCCGAGGGGGCGTGAGCACTGAAGCTTTCTTT.

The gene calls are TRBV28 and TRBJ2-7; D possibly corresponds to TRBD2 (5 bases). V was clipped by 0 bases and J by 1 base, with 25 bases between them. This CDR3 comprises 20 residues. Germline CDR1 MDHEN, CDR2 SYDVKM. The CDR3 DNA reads TGTGCCAGCAGTTTATGGGCCCTCCCTATTAAAACGGGGTGGTCCTACGAGCAGTACTTC. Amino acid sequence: CASSLWALPIKTGWSYEQYF. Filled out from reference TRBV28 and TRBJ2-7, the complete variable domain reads DVKVTQSSRYLVKRTGEKVFLECVQDMDHENMFWYRQDPGLGLRLIYFSYDVKMKEKGDIPEGYSVSREKKERFSLILESASTNQTSMYLCASSLWALPIKTGWSYEQYFGPGTRLTVT.

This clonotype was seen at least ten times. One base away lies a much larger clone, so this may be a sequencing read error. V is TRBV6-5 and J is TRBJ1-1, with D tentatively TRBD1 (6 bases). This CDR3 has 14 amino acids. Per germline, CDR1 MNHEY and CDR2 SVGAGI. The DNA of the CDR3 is TGTGCCAGCAGTTACTCCAAGATCAGGGGTGAAGCTCTCTTT. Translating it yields CASSYSKIRGEALF.

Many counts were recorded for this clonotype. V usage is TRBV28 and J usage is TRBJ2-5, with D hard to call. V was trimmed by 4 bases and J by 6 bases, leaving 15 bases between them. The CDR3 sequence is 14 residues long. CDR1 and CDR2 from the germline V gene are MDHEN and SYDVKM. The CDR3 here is CASSWAAQPQTQYF. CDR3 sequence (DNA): TGTGCCAGCAGTTGGGCAGCTCAGCCCCAGACCCAGTACTTC. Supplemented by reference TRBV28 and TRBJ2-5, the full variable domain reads DVKVTQSSRYLVKRTGEKVFLECVQDMDHENMFWYRQDPGLGLRLIYFSYDVKMKEKGDIPEGYSVSREKKERFSLILESASTNQTSMYLCASSWAAQPQTQYFGPGTRLLVL.

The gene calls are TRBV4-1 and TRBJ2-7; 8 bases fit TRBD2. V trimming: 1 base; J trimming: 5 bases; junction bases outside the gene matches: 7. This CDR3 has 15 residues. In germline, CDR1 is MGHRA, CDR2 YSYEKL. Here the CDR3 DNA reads TGCGCCAGCAGCCAAGTAAGCGGGAGCAGGGACGAGCAGTACTTC. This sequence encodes CASSQVSGSRDEQYF.

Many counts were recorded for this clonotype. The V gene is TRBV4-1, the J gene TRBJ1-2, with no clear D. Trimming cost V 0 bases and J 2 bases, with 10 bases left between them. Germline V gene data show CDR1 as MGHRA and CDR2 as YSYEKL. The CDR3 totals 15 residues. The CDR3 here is CASSQDGKVNYGYTF. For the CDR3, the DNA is TGCGCCAGCAGCCAAGATGGGAAGGTCAACTATGGCTACACCTTC.

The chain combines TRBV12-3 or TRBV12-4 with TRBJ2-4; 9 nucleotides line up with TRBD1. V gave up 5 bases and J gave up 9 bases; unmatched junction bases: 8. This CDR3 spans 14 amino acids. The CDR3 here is CASSPRTGDAIQYF. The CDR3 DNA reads TGTGCCAGCAGTCCCCGGACAGGGGACGCCATTCAGTACTTC.

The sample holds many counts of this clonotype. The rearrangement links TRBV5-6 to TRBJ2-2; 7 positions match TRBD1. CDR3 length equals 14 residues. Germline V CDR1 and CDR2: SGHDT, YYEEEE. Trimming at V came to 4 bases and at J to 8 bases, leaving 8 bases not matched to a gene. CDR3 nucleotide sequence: TGTGCCAGCAGCGAGACAGGGACGGAAGGGGAGCTGTTTTTT. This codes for CASSETGTEGELFF.

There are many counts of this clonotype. The CDR3: CASSLGGVFIQETQYF. The CDR3 DNA sequence: TGTGCCAGCAGCTTAGGCGGGGTGTTCATTCAAGAGACCCAGTACTTC. The chain joins TRBV7-9 to TRBJ2-5; the D gene is possibly TRBD2 (6 bases). Deletions cut 1 base from V and 2 bases from J, with 14 bases between. Germline values: CDR1 SEHNR, CDR2 FQNEAQ (reference sequence). This CDR3 contains 16 residues.

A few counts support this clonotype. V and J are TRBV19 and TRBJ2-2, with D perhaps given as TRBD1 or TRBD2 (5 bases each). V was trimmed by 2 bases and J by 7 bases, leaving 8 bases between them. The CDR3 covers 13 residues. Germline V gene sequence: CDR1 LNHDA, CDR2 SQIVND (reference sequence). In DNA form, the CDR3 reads TGTGCCAGTAGTATATGGGACGTCGGGGAGCTGTTTTTT. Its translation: CASSIWDVGELFF.

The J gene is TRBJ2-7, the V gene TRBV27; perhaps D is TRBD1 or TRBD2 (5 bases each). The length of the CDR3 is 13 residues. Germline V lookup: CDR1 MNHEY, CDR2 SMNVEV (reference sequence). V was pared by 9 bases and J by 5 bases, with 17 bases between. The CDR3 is CASGSGLPDEQYF. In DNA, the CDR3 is TGTGCCAGTGGGTCGGGGCTACCGGACGAGCAGTACTTC.

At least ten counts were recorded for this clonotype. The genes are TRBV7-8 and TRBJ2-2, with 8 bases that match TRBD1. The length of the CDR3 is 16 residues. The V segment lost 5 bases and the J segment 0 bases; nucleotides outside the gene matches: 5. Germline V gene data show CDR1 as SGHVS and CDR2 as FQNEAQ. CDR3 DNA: TGTGCCAGCAGCACCCAGACAGGGGCGAACACCGGGGAGCTGTTTTTT. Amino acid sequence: CASSTQTGANTGELFF.

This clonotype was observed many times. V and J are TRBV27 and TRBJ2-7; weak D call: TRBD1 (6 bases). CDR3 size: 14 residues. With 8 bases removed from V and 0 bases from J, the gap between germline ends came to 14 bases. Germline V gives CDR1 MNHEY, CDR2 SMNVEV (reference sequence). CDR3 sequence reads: CASGSGTLSYEQYF. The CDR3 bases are TGTGCCAGCGGATCCGGGACACTCTCCTACGAGCAGTACTTC.

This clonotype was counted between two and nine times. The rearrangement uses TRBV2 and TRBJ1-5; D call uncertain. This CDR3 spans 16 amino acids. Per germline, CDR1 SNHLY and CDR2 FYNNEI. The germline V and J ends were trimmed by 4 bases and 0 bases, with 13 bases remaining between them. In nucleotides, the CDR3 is TGTGCCAGCAGTGGCCATGTGACTCCTAGCAATCAGCCCCAGCATTTT. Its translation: CASSGHVTPSNQPQHF.

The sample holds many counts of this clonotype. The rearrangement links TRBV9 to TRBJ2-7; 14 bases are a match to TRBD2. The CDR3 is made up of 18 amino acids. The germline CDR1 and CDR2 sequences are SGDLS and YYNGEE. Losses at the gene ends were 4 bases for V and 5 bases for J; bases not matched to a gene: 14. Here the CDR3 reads CASSPKMPGLAGAHEQYF. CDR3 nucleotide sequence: TGTGCCAGCAGCCCTAAAATGCCGGGACTAGCGGGAGCTCACGAGCAGTACTTC.

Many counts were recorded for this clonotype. CDR3 sequence: CSVDYSGDYTDTQYF. DNA for the CDR3: TGCAGCGTCGATTATAGCGGGGACTACACAGATACGCAGTATTTT. The J gene is TRBJ2-3, the V gene TRBV29-1, with 8 bases fitting TRBD2. The ends lost 6 bases at V and 2 bases at J; junction bases unmatched: 10. CDR1 is SQVTM and CDR2 is ANQGSEA in the germline V gene. The CDR3 is made up of 15 amino acids.

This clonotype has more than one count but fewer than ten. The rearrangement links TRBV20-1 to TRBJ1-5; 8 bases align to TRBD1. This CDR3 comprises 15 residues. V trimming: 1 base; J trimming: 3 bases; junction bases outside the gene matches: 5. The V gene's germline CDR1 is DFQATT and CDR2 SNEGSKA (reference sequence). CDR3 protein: CSARVGTGYNQPQHF. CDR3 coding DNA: TGCAGTGCTAGAGTAGGGACAGGTTACAATCAGCCCCAGCATTTT.

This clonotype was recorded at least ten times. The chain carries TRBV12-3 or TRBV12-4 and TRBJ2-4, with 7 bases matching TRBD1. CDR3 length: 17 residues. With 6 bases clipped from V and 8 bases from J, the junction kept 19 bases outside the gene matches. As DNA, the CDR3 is TGTGCCAGCAGCCCTGGTCTAGAGGGGGCTAAGGGGGACATTCAGTACTTC. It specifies CASSPGLEGAKGDIQYF.

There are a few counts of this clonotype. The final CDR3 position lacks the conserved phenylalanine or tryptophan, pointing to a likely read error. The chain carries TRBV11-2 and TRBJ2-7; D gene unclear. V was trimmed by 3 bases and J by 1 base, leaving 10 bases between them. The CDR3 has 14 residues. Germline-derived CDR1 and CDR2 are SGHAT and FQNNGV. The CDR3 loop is CASSFVGSSYEQYS. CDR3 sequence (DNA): TGTGCCAGCAGCTTCGTGGGATCTTCCTACGAGCAGTACTCC.

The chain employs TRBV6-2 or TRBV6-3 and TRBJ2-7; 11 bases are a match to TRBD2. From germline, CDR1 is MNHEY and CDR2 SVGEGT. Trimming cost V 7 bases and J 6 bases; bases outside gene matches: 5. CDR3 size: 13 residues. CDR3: CASTGTSGGEQYF. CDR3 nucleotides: TGTGCCAGCACCGGGACTAGCGGCGGCGAGCAGTACTTC.

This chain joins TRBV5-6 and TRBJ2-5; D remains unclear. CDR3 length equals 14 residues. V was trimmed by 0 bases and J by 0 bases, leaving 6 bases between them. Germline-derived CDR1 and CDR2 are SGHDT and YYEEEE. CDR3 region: CASSLEHYQETQYF. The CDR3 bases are TGTGCCAGCAGCTTGGAGCACTACCAAGAGACCCAGTACTTC.

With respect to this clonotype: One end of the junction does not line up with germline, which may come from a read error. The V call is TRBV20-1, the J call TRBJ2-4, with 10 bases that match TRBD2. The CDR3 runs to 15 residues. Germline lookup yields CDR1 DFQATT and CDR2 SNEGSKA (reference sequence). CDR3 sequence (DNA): TGCAGTGCAAGAACTAGCGGGGTAGCCAAAAACATTCAGTGCTTC. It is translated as CSARTSGVAKNIQCF.

The CDR3 DNA reads TGTGCCAGCACCCTAGGGGTTTGGGCGGGTCGAGACACTGAAGCTTTCTTT. It codes for CASTLGVWAGRDTEAFF. V gene TRBV28 combines with J gene TRBJ1-1; perhaps TRBD1 as D (5 bases). Trimming cost V 7 bases and J 3 bases, with 24 bases left between them. This CDR3 comprises 17 residues. Germline CDR1 is MDHEN and CDR2 is SYDVKM. Looking up the rest from reference TRBV28 and TRBJ1-1 gives the full variable domain: DVKVTQSSRYLVKRTGEKVFLECVQDMDHENMFWYRQDPGLGLRLIYFSYDVKMKEKGDIPEGYSVSREKKERFSLILESASTNQTSMYLCASTLGVWAGRDTEAFFGQGTRLTVV.

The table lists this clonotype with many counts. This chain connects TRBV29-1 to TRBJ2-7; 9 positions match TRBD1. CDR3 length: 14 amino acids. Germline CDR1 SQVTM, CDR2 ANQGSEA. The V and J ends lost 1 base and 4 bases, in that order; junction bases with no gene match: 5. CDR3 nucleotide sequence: TGCAGCGTTGAAGGTGGGGACAGGGAGTACGAGCAGTACTTC. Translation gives CSVEGGDREYEQYF.

This CDR3 is CASSPDWGTYGYTF. The CDR3 DNA follows: TGTGCCAGCTCACCCGACTGGGGGACTTATGGCTACACCTTC. This chain connects TRBV18 to TRBJ1-2, with a tentative D call TRBD1 (5 bases). CDR3 length: 14 amino acids. V was pared by 3 bases and J by 5 bases, with 13 bases between. Per the germline V gene, CDR1 is KGHSH and CDR2 is LQKENI.

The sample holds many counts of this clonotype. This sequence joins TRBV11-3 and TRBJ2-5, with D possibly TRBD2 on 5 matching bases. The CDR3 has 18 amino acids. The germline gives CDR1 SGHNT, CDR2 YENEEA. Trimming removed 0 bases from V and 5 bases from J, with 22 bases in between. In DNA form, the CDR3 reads TGTGCCAGCAGCTTAGAAGTTGGCCGAGCGGCCCAGAAGGAGACCCAGTACTTC. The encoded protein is CASSLEVGRAAQKETQYF.